These 17 T cell receptor beta chains originate from one sample sequenced in a study of Ad26.COV2.S vaccination and SARS-CoV-2 variants. Sequencing used immunoSEQ multiplex PCR; TCRdb keeps in-frame clones, though not all of them. Of about 370,000 clones listed, about 88% are singletons. Treatment indicated: some 20 received Ad26.COV2.S at low or high dose, single or two shots; 5 received placebo; per-sample allocation not given. Sampling occurred on day 63 after the first vaccine or placebo injection. The material was peripheral blood, obtained in a trial of Ad26.COV2.S vaccine versus placebo. The receptors here all came from a person between 18 and 65 years old who received the Ad26.COV2.S COVID-19 vaccine or a placebo.

The chain has TRBV5-6 and TRBJ1-6, with unresolved D. The CDR3 sequence is 12 residues long. In germline, CDR1 is SGHDT, CDR2 YYEEEE. With 5 bases removed from V and 4 bases from J, the gap between germline ends came to 4 bases. The chain's CDR3 is CASRGYNSPLHF. CDR3 DNA: TGTGCCAGCAGGGGGTATAATTCACCCCTCCACTTT. Full variable domain (remainder filled in from reference TRBV5-6 and TRBJ1-6): DAGVTQSPTHLIKTRGQQVTLRCSPKSGHDTVSWYQQALGQGPQFIFQYYEEEERQRGNFPDRFSGHQFPNYSSELNVNALLLGDSALYLCASRGYNSPLHFGNGTRLTVT.

The rearrangement joins TRBV5-6 to TRBJ2-1; 9 bases map to TRBD2. The germline V gene encodes CDR1 SGHDT and CDR2 YYEEEE. The CDR3 runs 16 residues. Trimming removed 2 bases from V and 4 bases from J; junction bases left unmatched: 7. The CDR3 DNA sequence: TGTGCCAGCAGCTTCACTAGCGGGCCAGGGTACAATGAGCAGTTCTTC. It is translated as CASSFTSGPGYNEQFF.

V usage is TRBV9 and J usage is TRBJ2-7; D is undetermined. CDR1 and CDR2 (germline): SGDLS, YYNGEE. The germline V and J ends were trimmed by 2 bases and 6 bases, with 12 bases remaining between them. The CDR3 runs to 13 residues. CDR3 sequence reads: CASSVKGPFEQYF. The CDR3 DNA is TGTGCCAGCAGCGTCAAGGGCCCGTTCGAGCAGTACTTC.

This clone has a handful of counts. Its ends do not fully match the called genes, so a read error is possible. The genes are TRBV7-2 and TRBJ1-4, with TRBD1 identical over 7 bases. Per the germline V gene, CDR1 is SGHTA and CDR2 is FQGNSA. This CDR3 is built from 14 residues. The CDR3 loop reads CASRLGGRSEKLFF. CDR3 bases: TGTGCCAGCAGATTAGGGGGCCGGAGTGAAAAACTGTTTTTT. Combining the CDR3 with reference TRBV7-2 and TRBJ1-4 gives the whole variable domain GAGVSQSPSNKVTEKGKDVELRCDPISGHTALYWYRQSLGQGLEFLIYFQGNSAPDKSGLPSDRFSAERTGGSVSTLTIQRTQQEDSAVYLCASRLGGRSEKLFFGSGTQLSVL.

This clone was seen a single time. The same CDR3 can be traced to other DNA sequences in this sample. V usage is TRBV25-1 and J usage is TRBJ2-7, with 7 bases fitting TRBD1. CDR3 size: 12 residues. J lost 4 bases, V lost 6 bases, and 3 bases had no gene match. From germline, CDR1 is MGHDK and CDR2 SYGVNS. The CDR3 DNA reads as TGTGCCAGCAGAGGGACAGATTACGAGCAGTACTTC. This sequence encodes CASRGTDYEQYF.

For this clone: Other nucleotide sequences from this sample produce the same CDR3. The rearrangement joins TRBV6-5 to TRBJ2-5; D is unresolved. Germline lookup yields CDR1 MNHEY and CDR2 SVGAGI. V was trimmed by 5 bases and J by 4 bases, leaving 8 bases between them. The CDR3 totals 12 residues. CDR3: CASSRLGETQYF. For the CDR3, the DNA is TGTGCCAGCAGTCGGCTGGGAGAGACCCAGTACTTC.

This rearrangement joins TRBV24-1 to TRBJ2-3; D is unresolved. CDR1 KGHDR and CDR2 SFDVKD come from the germline V gene. The V end lost 11 bases, the J end lost 7 bases, and 12 bases lay between the germline ends. The CDR3 totals 11 residues. CDR3 sequence: CASEWLNTQYF. As DNA, the CDR3 is TGTGCCAGCGAGTGGTTAAATACGCAGTATTTT.

The chain recombines TRBV27 with TRBJ2-7; unclear D gene. Germline V gene sequence: CDR1 MNHEY, CDR2 SMNVEV (reference sequence). This CDR3 comprises 13 residues. V was clipped by 5 bases and J by 0 bases, with 8 bases between them. CDR3 loop: CASSPTSSYEQYF. CDR3 nucleotide sequence: TGTGCCAGCAGTCCAACGAGCTCCTACGAGCAGTACTTC.

The rearrangement joins TRBV28 to TRBJ1-6, with 11 bases that match TRBD1. Per the germline V gene, CDR1 is MDHEN and CDR2 is SYDVKM. The CDR3 covers 16 residues. V lost 5 bases and J lost 9; bases outside the gene matches: 9. CDR3 coding DNA: TGTGCCAGCAGTCCGCGCGGACAGGGGGCCAGTTCACCCCTCCACTTT. It translates to CASSPRGQGASSPLHF.

V usage is TRBV9 and J usage is TRBJ2-5, with 9 nucleotides matching TRBD1. The CDR3 has 14 amino acids. CDR1 is SGDLS, CDR2 YYNGEE, per germline. With 4 bases clipped from V and 1 base from J, the junction kept 2 bases outside the gene matches. CDR3 sequence: CASSRDRVQETQYF. CDR3 DNA sequence: TGTGCCAGCAGCCGGGACAGGGTCCAAGAGACCCAGTACTTC.

This chain uses TRBV7-9 with TRBJ2-1; 12 nucleotides agree with TRBD2. CDR1 and CDR2 (germline): SEHNR, FQNEAQ (reference sequence). The CDR3 loop spans 17 amino acids. The junction had 10 bases not matched to a gene; V was cut back by 6 bases and J by 4 bases. CDR3: CASRQRTSGEGYNEQFF. The CDR3 DNA sequence: TGTGCCAGCAGACAAAGGACTAGCGGGGAGGGATACAATGAGCAGTTCTTC.

The CDR3 here is CASSPIGGSNEKLFF. Written as DNA, the CDR3 is TGCGCCAGCAGCCCCATTGGAGGGTCGAATGAAAAACTGTTTTTT. The chain carries TRBV5-1 and TRBJ1-4; D gene unclear. Germline V gives CDR1 SGHRS, CDR2 YFSETQ. The V end lost 4 bases, the J end lost 5 bases, and 15 bases lay between the germline ends. There are 15 residues in the CDR3.

About this clone: Other nucleotide sequences in the sample specify the same CDR3. The V call is TRBV10-3, the J call TRBJ1-1; the D gene is possibly TRBD1 (6 bases). The V end was cut by 6 bases, the J end by 1 base, with 9 bases between. This CDR3 is built from 13 residues. The germline V gene has CDR1 ENHRY and CDR2 SYGVKD. CDR3 nucleotide sequence: TGTGCCATCAGGAGGACAGAGAACACTGAAGCTTTCTTT. This gives the protein CAIRRTENTEAFF.

The sample holds a few counts of this clone. The chain uses TRBV7-2 and TRBJ1-3, with D possibly TRBD1 on 6 matching bases. The CDR3 has 15 residues. V was trimmed by 5 bases and J by 6 bases, leaving 17 bases between them. From germline, CDR1 is SGHTA and CDR2 FQGNSA. The CDR3 is CASSPTGLRENTIYF. The CDR3 DNA reads as TGTGCCAGCAGCCCGACAGGTCTTAGGGAAAACACCATATATTTT.

The chain uses TRBV28 and TRBJ1-4; tentative D call: TRBD1 (5 bases). Trimming took off 6 bases at V and 8 bases at J, with 22 bases between the two ends. The V gene's germline CDR1 is MDHEN and CDR2 SYDVKM. The CDR3 covers 16 residues. Written as DNA, the CDR3 is TGTGCCAGCAGCCGACGCGGTGTGGGGGGAAGGGAAAAACTGTTTTTT. Its protein product is CASSRRGVGGREKLFF.

This clone was seen once. CDR3 nucleotides: TGTGCCAGCAGCGTGGTGGGGATCGCGGGGGAGACCCAGTACTTC. Residues: CASSVVGIAGETQYF. The rearrangement uses TRBV9 and TRBJ2-5; possibly TRBD2 for D (6 bases). V lost 2 bases to trimming and J lost 5 bases, with 16 bases between them. This CDR3 contains 15 residues. Germline CDR1 and CDR2: SGDLS and YYNGEE.

This clone was counted a single time. The chain is built from TRBV19 and TRBJ2-3; 9 bases line up with TRBD1. This CDR3 has 17 amino acids. Germline values: CDR1 LNHDA, CDR2 SQIVND (reference sequence). Germline trimming cut 7 bases from V and 4 bases from J; bases unmatched to any gene: 15. The DNA of the CDR3 is TGTGCCAGTACCTCTAGGTCGGGACAGGGTATCGCAGATACGCAGTATTTT. Its translation is CASTSRSGQGIADTQYF.